These T cell receptor beta chains were read from a single sample in a study of blood T cell repertoires in COVID-19. TCRdb's table, derived via immunoSEQ multiplex PCR, lists solely in-frame clones and lacks some. The sample records under 200,000 clones, 84% being singletons. Sample: PBMCs or T cells enriched from blood (not recorded which). All receptors come from a woman in her twenties or thirties who had been exposed to COVID-19. The CDR3 runs from the conserved cysteine through the conserved F or W. The order of the fields is V gene, clone size, D gene, J gene, CDR3 protein, CDR3 DNA. The D gene is left open where the match is weak. Rows give clone size only sometimes, using once, few, many, or a class for an expanded clone.

v_gene: TRBV4-1
abundance: -
d_gene: -
j_gene: TRBJ2-1
CDR3aa: CASSQLRSSYNEQFF
CDR3nt: TGCGCCAGCAGCCAGCTAAGGAGCTCCTACAATGAGCAGTTCTTC

v_gene: TRBV6-2/TRBV6-3
abundance: -
d_gene: TRBD1
j_gene: TRBJ1-1
CDR3aa: CASSLGTGGRMNTEAFF
CDR3nt: TGTGCCAGCAGCCTAGGGACAGGGGGCCGGATGAACACTGAAGCTTTCTTT

v_gene: TRBV28
abundance: -
d_gene: TRBD1
j_gene: TRBJ1-2
CDR3aa: CASTKTGGYGYTF
CDR3nt: TGTGCCAGCACCAAGACAGGGGGCTATGGCTACACCTTC

v_gene: TRBV6-6
abundance: -
d_gene: -
j_gene: TRBJ2-5
CDR3aa: CASSRKRDQETQYF
CDR3nt: TGTGCCAGCAGTAGGAAGAGGGACCAAGAGACCCAGTACTTC

v_gene: TRBV7-2
abundance: -
d_gene: -
j_gene: TRBJ1-1
CDR3aa: CASSLAFAGYTEAFF
CDR3nt: TGTGCCAGCAGCTTAGCGTTCGCAGGTTACACTGAAGCTTTCTTT

v_gene: TRBV11-2
abundance: -
d_gene: TRBD1
j_gene: TRBJ1-5
CDR3aa: CASSFAGGEQPQHF
CDR3nt: TGTGCCAGCAGCTTCGCAGGGGGCGAGCAGCCCCAGCATTTT

v_gene: TRBV28
abundance: -
d_gene: TRBD1
j_gene: TRBJ1-2
CDR3aa: CASSSGTDYGYTF
CDR3nt: TGTGCCAGCAGTTCCGGGACAGACTATGGCTACACCTTC

v_gene: TRBV23-1
abundance: once
d_gene: TRBD1
j_gene: TRBJ2-7
CDR3aa: CASRGNKRDRAFYEQYF
CDR3nt: TGCGCCAGCAGGGGGAATAAACGGGACAGGGCTTTCTACGAGCAGTACTTC

v_gene: TRBV6-2/TRBV6-3
abundance: -
d_gene: TRBD1
j_gene: TRBJ1-6
CDR3aa: CASSISGTGGSPLHF
CDR3nt: TGTGCCAGCAGTATCTCCGGGACAGGGGGTTCACCCCTCCACTTT

v_gene: TRBV5-6
abundance: -
d_gene: -
j_gene: TRBJ1-1
CDR3aa: CASSFDYEAFF
CDR3nt: TGTGCCAGCAGCTTTGACTATGAAGCTTTCTTT

v_gene: TRBV5-1
abundance: -
d_gene: TRBD2
j_gene: TRBJ2-1
CDR3aa: CASSLGASGGSYNEQFF
CDR3nt: TGCGCCAGCAGCTTGGGGGCTAGCGGGGGCTCCTACAATGAGCAGTTCTTC

v_gene: TRBV12-3/TRBV12-4
abundance: -
d_gene: -
j_gene: TRBJ2-2
CDR3aa: CASSVDTTGELFF
CDR3nt: TGTGCCAGCAGCGTGGACACGACCGGGGAGCTGTTTTTT

v_gene: TRBV5-1
abundance: -
d_gene: TRBD1
j_gene: TRBJ1-6
CDR3aa: CASSLGQVNSPLHF
CDR3nt: TGCGCCAGCAGCCTGGGACAGGTGAATTCACCCCTCCACTTT

v_gene: TRBV4-3
abundance: -
d_gene: -
j_gene: TRBJ1-1
CDR3aa: CASSAIAPGVGEAFF
CDR3nt: TGCGCCAGCAGCGCGATAGCCCCAGGGGTGGGCGAAGCTTTCTTT

v_gene: TRBV9
abundance: -
d_gene: TRBD2
j_gene: TRBJ2-3
CDR3aa: CASSNLAGATDTQYF
CDR3nt: TGTGCCAGCAGTAACTTAGCGGGGGCCACAGATACGCAGTATTTT

v_gene: TRBV29-1
abundance: -
d_gene: TRBD2
j_gene: TRBJ2-7
CDR3aa: CSALLAGSTYEQYF
CDR3nt: TGCAGCGCCCTACTAGCGGGGTCTACCTACGAGCAGTACTTC

v_gene: TRBV6-5
abundance: -
d_gene: TRBD1
j_gene: TRBJ1-3
CDR3aa: CASRAGTAGGNTIYF
CDR3nt: TGTGCCAGCAGGGCGGGGACAGCGGGTGGAAACACCATATATTTT

v_gene: TRBV7-2
abundance: -
d_gene: -
j_gene: TRBJ1-2
CDR3aa: CASSLGQTDGYTF
CDR3nt: TGTGCCAGCAGCCTCGGACAGACGGATGGCTACACCTTC

v_gene: TRBV5-6
abundance: once
d_gene: -
j_gene: TRBJ1-5
CDR3aa: CASSLKQGSQPQHF
CDR3nt: TGTGCCAGCAGCTTGAAACAGGGCAGTCAGCCCCAGCATTTT

v_gene: TRBV9
abundance: -
d_gene: -
j_gene: TRBJ2-1
CDR3aa: CASSVDGVPHNEQFF
CDR3nt: TGTGCCAGCAGCGTAGACGGGGTGCCTCACAATGAGCAGTTCTTC

v_gene: TRBV5-1
abundance: -
d_gene: TRBD2
j_gene: TRBJ2-5
CDR3aa: CASSLAGTSGGDQETQYF
CDR3nt: TGCGCCAGCAGCCTGGCCGGGACTAGCGGGGGCGATCAAGAGACCCAGTACTTC

v_gene: TRBV3-1/TRBV3-2
abundance: -
d_gene: -
j_gene: TRBJ1-2
CDR3aa: CASSQASNYGYTF
CDR3nt: TGTGCCAGCAGCCAAGCCAGTAACTATGGCTACACCTTC

v_gene: TRBV11-3
abundance: -
d_gene: TRBD2
j_gene: TRBJ2-4
CDR3aa: CASSPAAGGEGIQYF
CDR3nt: TGTGCCAGCAGCCCGGCTGCGGGGGGCGAGGGCATTCAGTACTTC

v_gene: TRBV9
abundance: -
d_gene: TRBD1
j_gene: TRBJ2-3
CDR3aa: CASSPDRAKDTQYF
CDR3nt: TGTGCCAGCAGCCCGGACAGGGCGAAAGATACGCAGTATTTT

v_gene: TRBV11-2
abundance: -
d_gene: TRBD1
j_gene: TRBJ1-1
CDR3aa: CASSEETGRGEAFF
CDR3nt: TGTGCCAGCAGCGAGGAGACAGGGAGAGGAGAAGCTTTCTTT

v_gene: TRBV6-2/TRBV6-3
abundance: -
d_gene: -
j_gene: TRBJ2-7
CDR3aa: CASSHLPDEQYF
CDR3nt: TGTGCCAGCAGTCATTTACCGGACGAGCAGTACTTC

v_gene: TRBV11-2
abundance: few
d_gene: -
j_gene: TRBJ1-2
CDR3aa: CASSLDGGGYTF
CDR3nt: TGTGCCAGCAGCTTAGACGGGGGAGGCTACACCTTC

v_gene: TRBV14
abundance: -
d_gene: -
j_gene: TRBJ2-5
CDR3aa: CASSAGAAYQETQYF
CDR3nt: TGTGCCAGCAGCGCAGGGGCAGCTTACCAAGAGACCCAGTACTTC

v_gene: TRBV7-6
abundance: -
d_gene: -
j_gene: TRBJ1-1
CDR3aa: CASSLVFGNTEAFF
CDR3nt: TGTGCCAGCAGCTTAGTGTTCGGGAACACTGAAGCTTTCTTT

v_gene: TRBV19
abundance: once
d_gene: TRBD1
j_gene: TRBJ2-3
CDR3aa: CASSSRTGTGVDTQYF
CDR3nt: TGTGCCAGTAGTAGCAGAACCGGGACAGGTGTGGATACGCAGTATTTT

v_gene: TRBV4-1
abundance: few
d_gene: TRBD2
j_gene: TRBJ2-7
CDR3aa: CASSQGLAGVTLAYEQYF
CDR3nt: TGCGCCAGCAGCCAAGGACTAGCGGGGGTCACACTAGCCTACGAGCAGTACTTC

v_gene: TRBV5-1
abundance: -
d_gene: -
j_gene: TRBJ2-1
CDR3aa: CASSLERTYNEQFF
CDR3nt: TGCGCCAGCAGCTTGGAGCGGACCTACAATGAGCAGTTCTTC

v_gene: TRBV27
abundance: once
d_gene: -
j_gene: TRBJ2-7
CDR3aa: CASSLTGKGIYEQYF
CDR3nt: TGTGCCAGCAGCCTGACAGGAAAAGGCATCTACGAGCAGTACTTC

v_gene: TRBV11-2
abundance: -
d_gene: TRBD1
j_gene: TRBJ1-2
CDR3aa: CASSLAGTGGLGYTF
CDR3nt: TGTGCCAGCAGCTTAGCCGGGACAGGGGGTCTTGGCTACACCTTC

v_gene: TRBV18
abundance: -
d_gene: TRBD1
j_gene: TRBJ1-4
CDR3aa: CASSPDRDSTNEKLFF
CDR3nt: TGTGCCAGCTCACCGGACAGGGACTCTACCAATGAAAAACTGTTTTTT